This note documents a single TCR beta chain sequence. The study counted Cohort 3 donors as recovered given two negative PCRs, clearance, or symptom resolution. Germline assignment: CDR1 ENHRY and CDR2 SYGVKD. The J segment lost 0 bases and the V segment lost 3 bases, leaving 3 bases of the junction unmatched. This CDR3 has 15 residues. This record belongs to a study of blood T cell repertoires in COVID-19. Overall study: PBMCs, B-cell-depleted T cells, or T cells provided the cDNA or gDNA that made up the material.

Authors' methods: Scientists estimated how many nucleated cells there were by amplifying reference gene primers. Generated by immunoSEQ multiplex PCR, the TCRdb table keeps only in-frame clones and is missing some. V and J calls and clone size come straight from that table; D and trimming were deduced from the DNA. The table shows more than 300,000 clones, with about 92% occurring only once. Sequenced input: PBMCs or T cells enriched from blood (not recorded which). The V gene is TRBV10-3, the J gene TRBJ1-1; 8 bases map to TRBD1. The TCR originated in a woman in her 30s who had recovered from COVID-19. The DNA for the CDR3 is TGTGCCATCAGTGAAGACAGGGGATTGAACACTGAAGCTTTCTTT. Its translation: CAISEDRGLNTEAFF.